The T cell receptor beta chain described here comes from a study of T cells in Graves' hyperthyroidism and ophthalmopathy. Amplification targeted TCR beta CDR3 regions from RNA transcripts. A first-round RT-PCR of the TCR CDR3 used the HTBI primer set. TCRdb re-derived calls from the multiplex PCR reads in MiXCR, one entry per CDR3 protein. The data hold approximately 640,000 distinct CDR3 sequences, with about 45% observed a single time. The sequencing input was peripheral blood or thyroid tissue (not recorded which). This clonotype was sampled from an adult man with Graves' disease, either hyperthyroidism or ophthalmopathy (not recorded which).

The CDR3 loop reads CATSLHSAPETQYF. CDR3 nucleotide sequence: TGTGCCACCAGCCTGCACAGTGCTCCCGAGACCCAGTACTTC. The gene calls are TRBV15 and TRBJ2-5; D is uncertain. Germline V gene data show CDR1 as LNHNV and CDR2 as YYDKDF (reference sequence). There are 14 residues in the CDR3. Trimming removed 5 bases at V and 5 bases at J, with 15 bases between.